A selection of T cell receptor beta chains follows, all from one sample in a study of cytomegalovirus exposure and HLA in healthy donors. Only in-frame clones appear in the TCRdb table, and some are missing; sequencing was by immunoSEQ multiplex PCR. This sample has roughly 100,000 clones, with about 79% found just once. The sequenced sample was PBMCs. These receptors came from a man between 60 and 75 years old in good health and CMV-seropositive. CDR3s include the opening cysteine and the closing phenylalanine or tryptophan. The D gene is left open where the match is weak. For some rows the clone size is stated as once, few or many, or as a class when expanded; others skip it.

D	size	J	V	DNA	CDR3
-	-	TRBJ1-5	TRBV14	TGTGCCAGCAGCACGGAAGGGGACTGGGACCCCCAGGTCAGCAATCAGCCCCAGCATTTT	CASSTEGDWDPQVSNQPQHF
-	few	TRBJ1-2	TRBV5-1	TGCGCCAGCACAGGGGAATGGGGCTACACCTTC	CASTGEWGYTF
-	-	TRBJ1-5	TRBV27	TGTGCCAGCAGTTTAGCGGGATTCAATCAGCCCCAGCATTTT	CASSLAGFNQPQHF
-	-	TRBJ2-7	TRBV7-6	TGTGCCAGCAGCTTATCGCGGGCAGGGGGGAGGTTCTACGAGCAGTACTTC	CASSLSRAGGRFYEQYF
-	-	TRBJ2-7	TRBV19	TGTGCCAGTAGCCGGACAGCCTCCTACGAGCAGTACTTC	CASSRTASYEQYF
-	-	TRBJ2-7	TRBV5-4	TGTGCCAGCAGCCCAGTACAGGGCTCCTACGAGCAGTACTTC	CASSPVQGSYEQYF
-	-	TRBJ1-1	TRBV9	TGTGCCAGCAGCGTAGGAGGGACTATGGGAGGGTACACTGAAGCTTTCTTT	CASSVGGTMGGYTEAFF
TRBD1	-	TRBJ1-2	TRBV30	TGTGCCTGGACCAATCTTCCGGGACAGACATTTTTC	CAWTNLPGQTFF
-	-	TRBJ2-3	TRBV11-2	TGTGCCAGCAGCTTAGGGCCCAGCACAGATACGCAGTATTTT	CASSLGPSTDTQYF
-	-	TRBJ2-7	TRBV5-1	TGCGCCAGCAGCCCATCGGGGAGCTCCTACGAGCAGTACTTC	CASSPSGSSYEQYF
TRBD1	few	TRBJ1-1	TRBV6-1	TGTGCCAGTTCGGGACAGTTGAACACTGAAGCTTTCTTT	CASSGQLNTEAFF
-	-	TRBJ2-1	TRBV6-5	TGTGCCAGCAGTTACCGAACCGTCGCAGTCTACAATGAGCAGTTCTTC	CASSYRTVAVYNEQFF
-	-	TRBJ1-2	TRBV2	TGTGCCAGCAGTGTCGGGAACTATGGCTACACCTTC	CASSVGNYGYTF
-	-	TRBJ2-1	TRBV6-4	TGTGCCAGCAGCGTACTAGAGCGCAATGAGCAGTTCTTC	CASSVLERNEQFF
-	-	TRBJ2-5	TRBV5-8	TGTGCCAGCAGGTATCTAGGGGAAGAGACCCAGTACTTC	CASRYLGEETQYF
TRBD2	-	TRBJ2-7	TRBV5-1	TGCGCCAGCAGCTTGGGTCTAGCGGGGGGGCAGGTCGAGCAGTACTTC	CASSLGLAGGQVEQYF
TRBD2	-	TRBJ2-5	TRBV6-1	TGTGCCAGCAGTGAAGCATCAGCGGGGGGGCCGGTTATAGGGAAGACCCAGTACTTC	CASSEASAGGPVIGKTQYF
-	-	TRBJ2-3	TRBV19	TGTGCCAGTAGTATAGGGGGACAATCAGATACGCAGTATTTT	CASSIGGQSDTQYF
TRBD2	-	TRBJ2-1	TRBV6-1	TGTGCCAGCAGTGCAAAGCGGGGGGACAATGAGCAGTTCTTC	CASSAKRGDNEQFF
TRBD2	few	TRBJ2-7	TRBV10-2	TGCGCCAGCAGTGAAGGGAGCGGGGGGAGGTTTTGGGAGCAGTACTTC	CASSEGSGGRFWEQYF
-	-	TRBJ2-1	TRBV5-1	TGCGCCAGCGGCTACGGGGGGCTCTCCTACAATGAGCAGTTCTTC	CASGYGGLSYNEQFF
-	-	TRBJ1-2	TRBV15	TGTGCCACCAGCAGAGGGAGCCCGGGGGGCTACACCTTC	CATSRGSPGGYTF
-	-	TRBJ2-2	TRBV6-5	TGTGCCAGTTCCGGAGTTGGGGAGCTGTTTTTT	CASSGVGELFF
-	-	TRBJ1-4	TRBV18	TGTGCCAGCTCACCCCCAGGGGCACCCCTCGGAAAACTGTTTTTT	CASSPPGAPLGKLFF
-	once	TRBJ1-2	TRBV5-1	TGCGCCAGCAGCTCGGACAGTGTGAGCTACACCTTC	CASSSDSVSYTF